This T cell receptor (beta chain) was sequenced in a study of blood T cell repertoires in COVID-19. TCRdb keeps only in-frame clones here, not all; method: immunoSEQ multiplex PCR. The repertoire holds some 60,000 clones, with 81% as singletons. Per germline, CDR1 SGDLS and CDR2 YYNGEE. Trimming took 0 bases from V and 4 from J, leaving 14 bases between them. There are 16 residues in the CDR3. This chain links TRBV9 with TRBJ1-3; perhaps TRBD1 as D (5 bases). Sequenced material: peripheral blood. The clonotype was recovered from an elderly woman with active or convalescent COVID-19. CDR3 residues: CASSVASGLTGNTIYF. The CDR3 region has the DNA TGTGCCAGCAGCGTAGCTTCAGGGCTTACCGGAAACACCATATATTTT.